This TCR beta chain was recovered during a study of cytomegalovirus exposure and HLA in healthy donors. PCR involved 60 Vbeta and 13 Jbeta primers. The data were produced by immunoSEQ multiplex PCR, yet TCRdb's version contains in-frame clones alone and is incomplete. Of over 150,000 clones listed, around three quarters are singletons. This clone was seen more than once but under ten times. The CDR3 consists of 16 residues. The germline V gene encodes CDR1 SGHDT and CDR2 YYEEEE. J lost 1 base, V lost 4 bases, and 6 bases had no gene match. The rearrangement links TRBV5-6 to TRBJ1-1, with 11 nucleotides matching TRBD1. This clonotype originated in a young woman in good health and CMV-seronegative. The sample taken for sequencing was PBMCs. The CDR3 region is CASSLGTGGRNTEAFF. CDR3 sequence (DNA): TGTGCCAGCAGCCTAGGGACAGGGGGAAGGAACACTGAAGCTTTCTTT.